The 29 T cell receptor beta chains in this list originate from one sample, sequenced in a study of T cells after yellow fever vaccination (dated 2019 in TCRdb). To prepare the library, 5' RACE was applied. Sequencer: Illumina HiSeq 2500. Using fastp trimming at Q25 and MiXCR clonotype assembly, TCRdb reanalyzed the public sequencing data and kept in-frame beta chains. Each CDR3 protein gets just one entry, which takes the most common genes and DNA from the rows behind it. The sample profile shows over 100,000 distinct CDR3 sequences; under 9% of them were found once. The leading ten clones occupy about 25% of the sample. What the treatment or condition label conveys for this sample: live attenuated yellow fever vaccine strain. The material was CD8+ T cells sorted from PBMCs, obtained 45 days after the yellow fever booster vaccination. Every receptor here comes from a man younger than 40 who received the YFV17D yellow fever vaccine.

Of note for this clonotype: A much more abundant neighbour one base away suggests this may be a read error. The chain recombines TRBV6-2 or TRBV6-3 with TRBJ2-7; possibly TRBD1 for D (6 bases). CDR3 size: 12 residues. Germline CDR1 reads MNHEY; CDR2 reads SVGEGT. V was cut by 5 bases and J by 3 bases, with 8 bases left in between. CDR3 in DNA: TGTGCCAGCAGTAGACAGGACTACGAGCAGTACTTC. It yields the protein CASSRQDYEQYF.

This clonotype was counted a few times. The V gene is TRBV7-9, the J gene TRBJ1-1; TRBD1 is a possible D gene (5 bases). Between the trimmed V and J ends, which lost 1 base and 7 bases, there was a span of 7 bases. This CDR3 comprises 12 residues. Germline assignment: CDR1 SEHNR and CDR2 FQNEAQ (reference sequence). CDR3 bases: TGTGCCAGCAGCTTAGTAGGGGATGAAGCTTTCTTT. Translating it yields CASSLVGDEAFF.

At least ten counts were recorded for this clonotype. The chain is built from TRBV27 and TRBJ2-1; 7 positions match TRBD2. This CDR3 is 13 amino acids long. The V and J ends lost 3 bases and 10 bases, in that order; junction bases with no gene match: 6. The germline V gene encodes CDR1 MNHEY and CDR2 SMNVEV (reference sequence). The CDR3 DNA sequence: TGTGCCAGCAGTTTTGGACTAGACGTGGAGCAGTTCTTC. Translated, it gives CASSFGLDVEQFF.

This clonotype was seen at least ten times. The chain uses TRBV7-9 and TRBJ2-7; perhaps TRBD2 as D (6 bases). Germline values: CDR1 SEHNR, CDR2 FQNEAQ (reference sequence). The CDR3 runs 14 residues. V lost 3 bases and J 2 bases, leaving 11 bases between the germline ends. CDR3 residues: CASSFLTGAYEQYF. Written as DNA, the CDR3 is TGTGCCAGCAGCTTTTTGACGGGAGCCTACGAGCAGTACTTC.

This clonotype was counted ten times or more. The V and J genes are TRBV7-6 and TRBJ2-5; the D is unclear. Germline V gene sequence: CDR1 SGHVS, CDR2 FNYEAQ. V gave up 1 base and J gave up 5 bases, with 8 bases separating them. This CDR3 is 13 amino acids long. DNA for the CDR3: TGTGCCAGCAGCTTAGTTTCTTATGAGACCCAGTACTTC. Its protein product is CASSLVSYETQYF.

This clonotype was picked up many times. The gene calls are TRBV5-1 and TRBJ1-1; D unclear. Trimming pared 0 bases from V and 2 bases from J, leaving 8 bases between. The CDR3 runs to 14 residues. Germline V gene lookup returns CDR1 SGHRS and CDR2 YFSETQ. CDR3 in amino acids: CASSLEWGNTEAFF. The DNA for the CDR3 is TGCGCCAGCAGCTTGGAGTGGGGAAACACTGAAGCTTTCTTT.

This clonotype has a handful of counts. The chain couples TRBV7-9 to TRBJ2-7, with D possibly being TRBD1 (6 bases). Germline V CDR1 and CDR2: SEHNR, FQNEAQ (reference sequence). V shed 4 bases and J shed 6 bases, with 13 bases lying between them. The CDR3 sequence is 13 residues long. The DNA for the CDR3 is TGTGCCAGCAGCTCACAGGGTTCGGGCGAGCAGTACTTC. Its protein is CASSSQGSGEQYF.

This clonotype was found many times. The J gene is TRBJ2-3, the V gene TRBV20-1, with D uncertain. The CDR3 contains 20 residues. Germline V CDR1 and CDR2: DFQATT, SNEGSKA (reference sequence). Trimming shortened V by 0 bases and J by 0 bases, and 25 bases separated the two germline ends. CDR3 loop: CSARDHGDWSPLSSTDTQYF. The CDR3 DNA is TGCAGTGCTAGAGATCACGGAGACTGGAGCCCACTATCTAGCACAGATACGCAGTATTTT.

This clonotype was observed many times. The V call is TRBV7-6, the J call TRBJ1-3; TRBD1 agrees at 9 bases. The germline V gene encodes CDR1 SGHVS and CDR2 FNYEAQ. V shed 4 bases, J shed 2 bases, and the junction held 3 bases outside the gene matches. This CDR3 spans 15 amino acids. CDR3 DNA sequence: TGTGCCAGCAGCTCCTACAGGGGGCCTGGAAACACCATATATTTT. It codes for CASSSYRGPGNTIYF.

This clonotype occurred a few times. The CDR3 nucleotides read TGTGCCAGCGGATTGCTTGTGGGAGATACGCAGTATTTT. Encoded protein: CASGLLVGDTQYF. The chain links TRBV7-6 to TRBJ2-3, with D uncertain. CDR1 and CDR2 from the germline V gene are SGHVS and FNYEAQ. V was trimmed by 8 bases and J by 5 bases, leaving 14 bases between them. This CDR3 comprises 13 residues.

The chain uses TRBV6-4 and TRBJ2-2; 12 positions agree with TRBD2. After removal of 7 bases from V and 7 bases from J, the junction contained 7 bases not matched to a gene. The CDR3 runs to 15 residues. Germline values: CDR1 MRHNA, CDR2 SNTAGT. The CDR3, as DNA: TGTGCCAGCACCATGACTAGCGGGAGTGGCGGGGAGCTGTTTTTT. The encoded protein is CASTMTSGSGGELFF.

This clonotype came up many times. The genes are TRBV20-1 and TRBJ1-6; unclear D gene. V lost 3 bases to trimming and J lost 3 bases, with 6 bases between them. The CDR3 has 13 amino acids. CDR1 is DFQATT, CDR2 SNEGSKA, per germline (reference sequence). As DNA, the CDR3 is TGCAGTGCTAGCCTCAGCTATAATTCACCCCTCCACTTT. The encoded protein is CSASLSYNSPLHF.

There are many counts of this clonotype. This chain links TRBV20-1 with TRBJ2-1; 7 positions match TRBD1. This CDR3 has 13 amino acids. The germline V gene has CDR1 DFQATT and CDR2 SNEGSKA (reference sequence). With 6 bases clipped from V and 4 bases from J, the junction kept 6 bases outside the gene matches. CDR3 in DNA: TGCAGTGCCACGGGGACAGTTTACAATGAGCAGTTCTTC. It is translated as CSATGTVYNEQFF.

This clonotype was observed at least ten times. CDR3 bases: TGTGCCAGCAGTCCGACCATCTACGAGCAGTACTTC. Encoded protein: CASSPTIYEQYF. The genes are TRBV7-2 and TRBJ2-7; D gene unclear. CDR3 length: 12 amino acids. Germline V gene lookup returns CDR1 SGHTA and CDR2 FQGNSA. V was clipped by 6 bases and J by 3 bases, with 9 bases between them.

The V gene is TRBV29-1, the J gene TRBJ2-1; perhaps TRBD2 as D (6 bases). CDR1 is SQVTM and CDR2 is ANQGSEA in the germline V gene. Between the trimmed V and J ends, which lost 4 bases and 0 bases, there was a span of 10 bases. The CDR3 is 14 amino acids. The CDR3, as DNA: TGCAGCGTTGGTAGCGGACCCTCCTACAATGAGCAGTTCTTC. This gives the protein CSVGSGPSYNEQFF.

This clonotype was observed at least ten times. The chain recombines TRBV28 with TRBJ2-1; unclear D gene. The germline V gene has CDR1 MDHEN and CDR2 SYDVKM. The CDR3 runs to 13 residues. Trimming took off 3 bases at V and 5 bases at J, with 8 bases between the two ends. The CDR3 DNA is TGTGCCAGCAGTTTCAGACTTGACAATGAGCAGTTCTTC. Encoded protein: CASSFRLDNEQFF.

The sample holds many counts of this clonotype. This chain connects TRBV4-2 to TRBJ2-7; D remains unclear. Per the germline V gene, CDR1 is LGHNA and CDR2 is YNFKEQ. The V end lost 4 bases, the J end lost 5 bases, and 12 bases lay between the germline ends. This CDR3 has 13 residues. This CDR3 reads CASSPLESHEQYF. The CDR3 DNA sequence: TGTGCCAGCAGCCCCCTGGAGTCCCACGAGCAGTACTTC.

This clonotype appeared many times. The chain joins TRBV11-2 to TRBJ2-7; 9 bases map to TRBD1. The CDR3 runs to 15 residues. The germline V gene encodes CDR1 SGHAT and CDR2 FQNNGV. J lost 5 bases, V lost 1 base, and 6 bases had no gene match. CDR3 sequence reads: CASSLGTGAPNEQYF. In DNA form, the CDR3 reads TGTGCCAGCAGCTTAGGGACAGGGGCCCCCAACGAGCAGTACTTC.

The chain has TRBV5-1 and TRBJ2-1, with D possibly being TRBD1 or TRBD2 (5 bases each). CDR3 length equals 14 residues. CDR1 and CDR2 (germline): SGHRS, YFSETQ. The germline V and J ends were trimmed by 4 bases and 8 bases, with 16 bases remaining between them. The CDR3 reads CASSPDRMGDEQFF. The CDR3 bases are TGCGCCAGCAGCCCGGACCGAATGGGGGATGAGCAGTTCTTC.

Ten or more counts support this clonotype. V gene TRBV5-1 combines with J gene TRBJ2-7; D may match TRBD1 or TRBD2 (6 bases each). V was clipped by 3 bases and J by 4 bases, with 14 bases between them. The germline gives CDR1 SGHRS, CDR2 YFSETQ. The CDR3 is 14 amino acids. The CDR3 here is CASSWSGGDYEQYF. The CDR3 nucleotides read TGCGCCAGCAGCTGGTCCGGGGGCGATTACGAGCAGTACTTC.

There are many counts of this clonotype. This sequence joins TRBV12-3 or TRBV12-4 and TRBJ2-2; TRBD1 is a possible D gene (6 bases). The CDR3 is 13 amino acids. Trimming removed 2 bases at V and 11 bases at J, with 12 bases between. The chain's CDR3 is CASSLTGMGELFF. In DNA form, the CDR3 reads TGTGCCAGCAGTTTAACAGGGATGGGAGAGCTGTTTTTT.

In this sample, this clonotype turned up once. A much larger clone lies one base from this, so it may be a read error. The V gene is TRBV12-3 or TRBV12-4, the J gene TRBJ2-2; 9 nucleotides align to TRBD1. The CDR3 runs 16 residues. CDR3 sequence (DNA): TGTGTCAGCAGCACCGGGACAGGGATCGACACCGGGGAGCTGTTTTTT. It encodes CVSSTGTGIDTGELFF.

Ten or more counts support this clonotype. This chain joins TRBV19 and TRBJ1-1; D uncertain. Germline V CDR1 and CDR2: LNHDA, SQIVND (reference sequence). The ends were cut back, 3 bases at V and 5 bases at J, with 10 bases in the middle. This CDR3 is 13 amino acids long. The chain's CDR3 is CASSIRTNTEAFF. The DNA for the CDR3 is TGTGCCAGTAGTATCCGTACAAATACTGAAGCTTTCTTT. The full variable domain, its missing parts supplied by reference TRBV19 and TRBJ1-1, is DGGITQSPKYLFRKEGQNVTLSCEQNLNHDAMYWYRQDPGQGLRLIYYSQIVNDFQKGDIAEGYSVSREKKESFPLTVTSAQKNPTAFYLCASSIRTNTEAFFGQGTRLTVV.

This clonotype was found many times. V usage is TRBV9 and J usage is TRBJ2-5, with D perhaps TRBD1 or TRBD2 (5 bases each). Germline CDR1 and CDR2: SGDLS and YYNGEE. V was cut by 4 bases and J by 2 bases, with 15 bases left in between. The CDR3 extends over 15 amino acids. This chain's CDR3 is CASSTSGTPQETQYF. CDR3 in DNA: TGTGCCAGCAGCACCTCCGGGACGCCTCAAGAGACCCAGTACTTC.

This clonotype appeared many times. The V gene is TRBV15, the J gene TRBJ2-3, with D hard to call. V shed 1 base and J shed 6 bases, with 5 bases lying between them. Per the germline V gene, CDR1 is LNHNV and CDR2 is YYDKDF (reference sequence). The CDR3 spans 12 residues. The CDR3 reads CATSRVEDTQYF. CDR3 DNA: TGTGCCACCAGCAGAGTGGAGGATACGCAGTATTTT.

V and J are TRBV7-9 and TRBJ2-1, with D perhaps TRBD1 (5 bases). Germline loops: CDR1 SEHNR, CDR2 FQNEAQ (reference sequence). The CDR3 is 16 residues long. Trimming pared 2 bases from V and 4 bases from J, leaving 15 bases between. Written as DNA, the CDR3 is TGTGCCAGCAGCTTAAGTTATGGACAAGATTACAATGAGCAGTTCTTC. It is translated as CASSLSYGQDYNEQFF.

This clonotype was recorded many times. The chain uses TRBV29-1 and TRBJ2-1, with 10 bases matching TRBD1. This CDR3 comprises 13 residues. V dropped 4 bases and J dropped 4; count of bases not matched to a gene: 1. Germline assignment: CDR1 SQVTM and CDR2 ANQGSEA. As DNA, the CDR3 is TGCAGCGTTGGACAGGGGGCGTACAATGAGCAGTTCTTC. Translating it yields CSVGQGAYNEQFF.

This clonotype occurred many times. The DNA of the CDR3 is TGTGCCAGCAGTTACGGTCTAGCGGGAGTAGAGACCCAGTACTTC. Translating it yields CASSYGLAGVETQYF. This rearrangement joins TRBV6-5 to TRBJ2-5; 10 positions agree with TRBD2. The CDR3 spans 15 residues. Germline assignment: CDR1 MNHEY and CDR2 SVGAGI. J was trimmed by 4 bases and V by 2 bases; bases with no gene match: 4.

This clonotype has only a few counts. This sequence joins TRBV6-6 and TRBJ2-7, with a tentative D call TRBD1 (6 bases). The germline V gene has CDR1 MNHNY and CDR2 SVGAGI (reference sequence). CDR3 length: 13 residues. The ends were cut back, 5 bases at V and 3 bases at J, with 11 bases in the middle. The CDR3 sequence is CASSSGQIYEQYF. The CDR3 nucleotides read TGTGCCAGCAGTAGCGGACAGATCTACGAGCAGTACTTC.